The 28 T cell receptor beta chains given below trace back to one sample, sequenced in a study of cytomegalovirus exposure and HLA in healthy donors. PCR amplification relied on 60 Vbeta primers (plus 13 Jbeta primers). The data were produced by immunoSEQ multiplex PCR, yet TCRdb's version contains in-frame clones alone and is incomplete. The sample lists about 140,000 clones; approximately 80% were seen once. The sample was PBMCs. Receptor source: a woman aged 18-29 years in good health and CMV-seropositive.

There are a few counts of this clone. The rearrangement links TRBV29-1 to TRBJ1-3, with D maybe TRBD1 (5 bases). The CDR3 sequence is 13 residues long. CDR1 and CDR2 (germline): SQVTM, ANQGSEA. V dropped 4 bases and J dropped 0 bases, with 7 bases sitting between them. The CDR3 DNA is TGCAGCGTTGCGACAGCCTCTGGAAACACCATATATTTT. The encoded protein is CSVATASGNTIYF.

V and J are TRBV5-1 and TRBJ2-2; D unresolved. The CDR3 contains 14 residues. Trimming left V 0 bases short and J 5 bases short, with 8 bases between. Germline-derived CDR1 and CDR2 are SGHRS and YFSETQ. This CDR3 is CASSLEAETGELFF. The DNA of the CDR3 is TGCGCCAGCAGCTTGGAAGCTGAAACCGGGGAGCTGTTTTTT.

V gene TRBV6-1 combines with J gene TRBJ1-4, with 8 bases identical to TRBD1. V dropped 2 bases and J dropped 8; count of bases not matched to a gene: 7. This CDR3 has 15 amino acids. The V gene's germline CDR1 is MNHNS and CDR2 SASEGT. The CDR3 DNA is TGTGCCAGCAGTGAACCCAGGGGGCAAAGAGAAAAACTGTTTTTT. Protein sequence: CASSEPRGQREKLFF.

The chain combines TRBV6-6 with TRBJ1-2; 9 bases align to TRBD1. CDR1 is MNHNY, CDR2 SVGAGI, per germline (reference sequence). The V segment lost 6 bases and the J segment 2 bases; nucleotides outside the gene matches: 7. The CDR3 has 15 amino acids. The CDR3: CASREGDRANYGYTF. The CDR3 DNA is TGTGCCAGCAGAGAAGGGGACAGGGCAAACTATGGCTACACCTTC.

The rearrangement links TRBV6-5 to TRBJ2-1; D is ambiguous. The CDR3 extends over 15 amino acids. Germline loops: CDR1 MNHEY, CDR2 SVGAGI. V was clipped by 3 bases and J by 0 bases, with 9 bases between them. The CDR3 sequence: CASSYEYSSYNEQFF. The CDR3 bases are TGTGCCAGCAGTTATGAGTATAGCTCCTACAATGAGCAGTTCTTC.

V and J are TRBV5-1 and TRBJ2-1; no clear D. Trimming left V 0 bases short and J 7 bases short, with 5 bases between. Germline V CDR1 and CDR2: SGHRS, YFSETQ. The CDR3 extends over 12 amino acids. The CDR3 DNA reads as TGCGCCAGCAGCTTGGACGGGAATGAGCAGTTCTTC. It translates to CASSLDGNEQFF.

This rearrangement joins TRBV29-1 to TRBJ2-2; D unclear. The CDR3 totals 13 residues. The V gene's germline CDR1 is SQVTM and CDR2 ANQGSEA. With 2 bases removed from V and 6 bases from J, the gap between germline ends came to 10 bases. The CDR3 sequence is CSVESARSGELFF. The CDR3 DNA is TGCAGCGTTGAAAGTGCTAGGTCCGGGGAGCTGTTTTTT.

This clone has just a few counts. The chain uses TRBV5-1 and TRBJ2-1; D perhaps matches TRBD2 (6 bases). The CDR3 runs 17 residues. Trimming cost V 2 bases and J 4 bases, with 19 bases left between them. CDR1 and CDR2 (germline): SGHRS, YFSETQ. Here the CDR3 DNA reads TGCGCCAGCAGCTTCACTCAATCCGGGGGATTTTACAATGAGCAGTTCTTC. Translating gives CASSFTQSGGFYNEQFF.

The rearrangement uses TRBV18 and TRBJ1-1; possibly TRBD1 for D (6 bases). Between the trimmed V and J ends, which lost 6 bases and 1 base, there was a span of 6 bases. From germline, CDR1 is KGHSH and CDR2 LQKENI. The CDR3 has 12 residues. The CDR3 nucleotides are TGTGCCAGCTCGGACAGGAACACTGAAGCTTTCTTT. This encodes CASSDRNTEAFF.

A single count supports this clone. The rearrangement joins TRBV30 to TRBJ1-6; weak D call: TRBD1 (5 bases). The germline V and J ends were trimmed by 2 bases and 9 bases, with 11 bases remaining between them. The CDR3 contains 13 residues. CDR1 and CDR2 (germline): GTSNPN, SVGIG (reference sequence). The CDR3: CAWSSGASSPLHF. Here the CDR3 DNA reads TGTGCCTGGAGTAGCGGGGCTAGTTCACCCCTCCACTTT. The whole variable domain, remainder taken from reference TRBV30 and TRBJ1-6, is SQTIHQWPATLVQPVGSPLSLECTVEGTSNPNLYWYRQAAGRGLQLLFYSVGIGQISSEVPQNLSASRPQDRQFILSSKKLLLSDSGFYLCAWSSGASSPLHFGNGTRLTVT.

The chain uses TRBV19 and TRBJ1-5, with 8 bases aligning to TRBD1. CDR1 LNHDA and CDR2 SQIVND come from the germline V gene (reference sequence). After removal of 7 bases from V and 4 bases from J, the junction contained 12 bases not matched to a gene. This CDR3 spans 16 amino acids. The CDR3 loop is CASKVGTGSGNQPQHF. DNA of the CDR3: TGTGCCAGTAAGGTAGGGACAGGCAGCGGAAATCAGCCCCAGCATTTT.

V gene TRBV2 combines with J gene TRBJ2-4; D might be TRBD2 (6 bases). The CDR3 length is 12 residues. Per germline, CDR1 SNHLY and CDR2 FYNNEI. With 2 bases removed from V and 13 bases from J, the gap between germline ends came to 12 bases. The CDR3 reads CASSEWWGGQYF. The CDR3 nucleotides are TGTGCCAGCAGTGAATGGTGGGGAGGACAGTACTTC. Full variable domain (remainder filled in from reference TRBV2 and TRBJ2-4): EPEVTQTPSHQVTQMGQEVILRCVPISNHLYFYWYRQILGQKVEFLVSFYNNEISEKSEIFDDQFSVERPDGSNFTLKIRSTKLEDSAMYFCASSEWWGGQYFGAGTRLSVL.

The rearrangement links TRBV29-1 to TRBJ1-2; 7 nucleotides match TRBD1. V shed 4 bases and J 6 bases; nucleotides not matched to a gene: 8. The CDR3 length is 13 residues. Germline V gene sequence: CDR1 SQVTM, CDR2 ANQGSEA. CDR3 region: CSVGDRASHGYTF. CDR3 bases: TGCAGCGTTGGAGACAGGGCGTCACATGGCTACACCTTC.

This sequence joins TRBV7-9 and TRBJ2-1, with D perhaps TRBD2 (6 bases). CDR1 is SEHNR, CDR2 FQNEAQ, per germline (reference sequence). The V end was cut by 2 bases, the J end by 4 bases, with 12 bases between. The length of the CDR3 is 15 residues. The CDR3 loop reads CASSLPRDLYNEQFF. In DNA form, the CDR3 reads TGTGCCAGCAGCTTACCCCGGGACTTATACAATGAGCAGTTCTTC.

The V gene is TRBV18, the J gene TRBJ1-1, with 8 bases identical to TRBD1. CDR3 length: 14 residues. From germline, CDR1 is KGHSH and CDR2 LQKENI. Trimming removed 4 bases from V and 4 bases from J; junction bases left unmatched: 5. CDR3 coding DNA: TGTGCCAGCTCACTACAGGACAGGGTCACTGAAGCTTTCTTT. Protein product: CASSLQDRVTEAFF. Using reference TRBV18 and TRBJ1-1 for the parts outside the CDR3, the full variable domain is NAGVMQNPRHLVRRRGQEARLRCSPMKGHSHVYWYRQLPEEGLKFMVYLQKENIIDESGMPKERFSAEFPKEGPSILRIQQVVRGDSAAYFCASSLQDRVTEAFFGQGTRLTVV.

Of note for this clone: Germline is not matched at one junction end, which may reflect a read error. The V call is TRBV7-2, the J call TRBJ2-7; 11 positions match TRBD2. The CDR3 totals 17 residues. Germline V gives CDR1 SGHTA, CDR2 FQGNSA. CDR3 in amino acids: CANSRTAASGGINEQYF. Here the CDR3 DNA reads TGTGCCAACAGCCGAACAGCGGCTAGCGGGGGGATCAACGAGCAGTACTTC.

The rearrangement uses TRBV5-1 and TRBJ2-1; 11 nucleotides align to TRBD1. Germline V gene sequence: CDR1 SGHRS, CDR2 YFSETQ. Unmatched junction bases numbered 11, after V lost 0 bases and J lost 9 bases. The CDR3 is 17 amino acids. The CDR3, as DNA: TGCGCCAGCAGCTTGGCCTCCGGGACAGGGGGGCAAGGTGAGCAGTTCTTC. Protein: CASSLASGTGGQGEQFF.

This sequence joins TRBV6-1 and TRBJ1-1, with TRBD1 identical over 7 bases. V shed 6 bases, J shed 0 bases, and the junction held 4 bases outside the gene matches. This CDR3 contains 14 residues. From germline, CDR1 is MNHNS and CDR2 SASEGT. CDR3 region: CASSRTGLNTEAFF. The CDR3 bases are TGTGCCAGCAGCAGGACAGGCCTGAACACTGAAGCTTTCTTT.

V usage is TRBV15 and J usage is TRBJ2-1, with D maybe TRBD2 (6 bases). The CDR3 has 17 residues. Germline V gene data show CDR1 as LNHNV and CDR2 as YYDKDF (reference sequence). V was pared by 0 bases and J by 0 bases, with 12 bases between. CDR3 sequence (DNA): TGTGCCACCAGCAGAGATATAGCGGACGGCTCCTACAATGAGCAGTTCTTC. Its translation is CATSRDIADGSYNEQFF. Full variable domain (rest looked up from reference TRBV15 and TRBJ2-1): DAMVIQNPRYQVTQFGKPVTLSCSQTLNHNVMYWYQQKSSQAPKLLFHYYDKDFNNEADTPDNFQSRRPNTSFCFLDIRSPGLGDTAMYLCATSRDIADGSYNEQFFGPGTRLTVL.

The CDR3 here is CSVGAQGGAGNTIYF. The CDR3 DNA reads as TGCAGCGTTGGAGCCCAGGGAGGTGCTGGAAACACCATATATTTT. The chain uses TRBV29-1 and TRBJ1-3, with D perhaps TRBD1 (5 bases). The V end lost 4 bases, the J end lost 2 bases, and 15 bases lay between the germline ends. The CDR3 is made up of 15 amino acids. Germline values: CDR1 SQVTM, CDR2 ANQGSEA.

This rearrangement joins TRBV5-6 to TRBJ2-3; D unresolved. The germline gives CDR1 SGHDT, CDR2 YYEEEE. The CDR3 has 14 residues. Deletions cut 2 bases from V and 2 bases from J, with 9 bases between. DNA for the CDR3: TGTGCCAGCAGCTTCTTTCTGTCCACAGATACGCAGTATTTT. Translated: CASSFFLSTDTQYF.

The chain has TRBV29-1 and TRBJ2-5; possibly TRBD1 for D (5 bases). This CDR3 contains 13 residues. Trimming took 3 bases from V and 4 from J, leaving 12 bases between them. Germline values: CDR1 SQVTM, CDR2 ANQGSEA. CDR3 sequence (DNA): TGCAGCGTTGAGGCTAGGGGCCGAGAGACCCAGTACTTC. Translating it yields CSVEARGRETQYF.

This CDR3 is CASSDTTGGNSPLHF. DNA for the CDR3: TGTGCCAGCAGTGATACGACAGGGGGGAATTCACCCCTCCACTTT. This chain connects TRBV25-1 to TRBJ1-6; 9 bases line up with TRBD1. V lost 3 bases, J lost 7 bases, and 4 bases stayed unmatched. The germline CDR1 and CDR2 sequences are MGHDK and SYGVNS. This CDR3 has 15 residues.

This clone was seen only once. CDR3 sequence reads: CASSRSGTVANYGYTF. CDR3 in DNA: TGTGCCAGTAGTAGATCTGGGACAGTCGCTAACTATGGCTACACCTTC. The rearrangement links TRBV19 to TRBJ1-2; 7 nucleotides align to TRBD1. Germline V gene data show CDR1 as LNHDA and CDR2 as SQIVND (reference sequence). This CDR3 has 16 amino acids. The V and J ends lost 4 bases and 0 bases, in that order; junction bases with no gene match: 8.

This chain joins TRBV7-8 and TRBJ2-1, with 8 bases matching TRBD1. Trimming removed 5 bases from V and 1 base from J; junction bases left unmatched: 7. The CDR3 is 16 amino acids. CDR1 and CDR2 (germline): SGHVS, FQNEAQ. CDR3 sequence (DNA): TGTGCCAGCAGCCAGACAGGGGTGGTTTCCTACAATGAGCAGTTCTTC. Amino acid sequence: CASSQTGVVSYNEQFF.

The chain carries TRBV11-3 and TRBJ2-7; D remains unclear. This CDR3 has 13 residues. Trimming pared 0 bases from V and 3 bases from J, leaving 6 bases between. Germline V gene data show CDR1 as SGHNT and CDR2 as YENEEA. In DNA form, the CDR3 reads TGTGCCAGCAGCTTAGATAACAGCTACGAGCAGTACTTC. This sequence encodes CASSLDNSYEQYF.

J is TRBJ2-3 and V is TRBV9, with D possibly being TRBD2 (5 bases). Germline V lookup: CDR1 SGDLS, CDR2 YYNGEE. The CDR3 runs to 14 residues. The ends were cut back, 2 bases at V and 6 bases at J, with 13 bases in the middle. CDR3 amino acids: CASSVLAWEDTQYF. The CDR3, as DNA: TGTGCCAGCAGCGTTCTAGCTTGGGAGGATACGCAGTATTTT.

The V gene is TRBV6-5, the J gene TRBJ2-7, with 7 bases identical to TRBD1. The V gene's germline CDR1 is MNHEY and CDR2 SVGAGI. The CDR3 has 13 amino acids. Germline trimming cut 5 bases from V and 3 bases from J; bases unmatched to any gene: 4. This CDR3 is CASSATGSYEQYF. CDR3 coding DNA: TGTGCCAGCAGTGCGACAGGGAGCTACGAGCAGTACTTC.